Listed here are 26 T cell receptor beta chains from one sample, sequenced in a study of regulatory T cells in long-lasting Graves disease. Combining iRepertoire HTBI primers with Arm-PCR of CDR3 regions, the authors built TCR beta libraries. In TCRdb, the multiplex PCR reads were re-called with MiXCR into one record per CDR3 protein. There are some 450,000 distinct CDR3 sequences in the sample; roughly a quarter occur only once, and approximately 25% lies in the top ten. Time point in this sample: persistent/refractory GD, antithyroid drugs over 5 years with positive TRAb. PBMC RNA served as the TCR library source. The material sequenced was peripheral blood mononuclear cells (PBMCs), taken when the disease was refractory, from a patient treated with antithyroid drugs. These receptors all stem from a female donor with Graves disease.

The chain joins TRBV6-1 to TRBJ1-2, with a tentative D call TRBD1 (6 bases). The CDR3 length is 12 residues. CDR1 is MNHNS and CDR2 is SASEGT in the germline V gene. The germline V and J ends were trimmed by 6 bases and 4 bases, with 9 bases remaining between them. The CDR3 loop is CASSKDSYGYTF. DNA of the CDR3: TGTGCCAGCAGCAAGGACAGCTATGGCTACACCTTC.

This clonotype was detected many times. The V call is TRBV5-1, the J call TRBJ1-1; 8 bases line up with TRBD1. From germline, CDR1 is SGHRS and CDR2 YFSETQ. The CDR3 runs to 16 residues. J was trimmed by 2 bases and V by 4 bases; bases with no gene match: 10. The CDR3: CASSTRPQGVNTEAFF. The CDR3 nucleotides are TGCGCCAGCAGCACCAGACCACAGGGGGTAAACACTGAAGCTTTCTTT.

Details on this clonotype: This may arise from a read error, as a much more abundant clone is one base away. The chain is built from TRBV12-3 or TRBV12-4 and TRBJ1-2; no reliable D call. The CDR3 is 11 residues long. The CDR3 here is CASRLDYGYIF. The CDR3 DNA sequence: TGTGCCAGCAGACTGGACTATGGCTACATCTTC.

Concerning this clonotype: It may be a read error: a sequence one base away is much more abundant. The J gene is TRBJ2-7, the V gene TRBV27, with TRBD2 matching 11 bases. V lost 3 bases to trimming and J lost 6 bases; unmatched junction nucleotides: 4. CDR1 and CDR2 from the germline V gene are MNHEY and SMNVEV (reference sequence). The CDR3 covers 14 residues. CDR3 sequence reads: CASSFASGRCEQYF. CDR3 nucleotide sequence: TGTGCCAGCAGTTTCGCTAGCGGGAGGTGCGAGCAGTACTTC.

This clonotype was observed many times. This chain connects TRBV28 to TRBJ2-5; 9 bases are shared with TRBD1. The CDR3 extends over 16 amino acids. V lost 6 bases to trimming and J lost 5 bases; unmatched junction nucleotides: 13. CDR1 and CDR2 (germline): MDHEN, SYDVKM. The CDR3 DNA reads TGTGCCAGCAGATCCTCACCCGGGACAGGGAAGGAGACCCAGTACTTC. Translation gives CASRSSPGTGKETQYF.

The CDR3, as DNA: TGTGCCAGCAGCTTCCGGGACAGGGGACTACTTGGGGGAAACACCATATATTTT. It yields the protein CASSFRDRGLLGGNTIYF. The V call is TRBV3-1, the J call TRBJ1-3; 10 bases line up with TRBD1. Germline trimming cut 5 bases from V and 4 bases from J; bases unmatched to any gene: 14. Germline CDR1 LGHDT, CDR2 YNNKEL (reference sequence). This CDR3 contains 18 residues.

Ten or more counts support this clonotype. V gene TRBV6-1 combines with J gene TRBJ1-1, with 7 nucleotides matching TRBD1. The CDR3 length is 15 residues. The V segment lost 7 bases and the J segment 3 bases; nucleotides outside the gene matches: 11. Germline V CDR1 and CDR2: MNHNS, SASEGT. The CDR3 DNA follows: TGTGCCAGCACCCAACGACAGGGTTGGTACACTGAAGCTTTCTTT. It specifies CASTQRQGWYTEAFF.

The chain has TRBV20-1 and TRBJ1-2; no clear D gene. Germline lookup yields CDR1 DFQATT and CDR2 SNEGSKA (reference sequence). The CDR3 loop spans 16 amino acids. The V and J ends lost 6 bases and 4 bases respectively, with 24 bases between them. The CDR3 nucleotides are TGCAGTGCCGGACGGGAGCAACCGGGAAGTAGCTATGGCTACACCTTC. Residues: CSAGREQPGSSYGYTF.

There are many counts of this clonotype. This rearrangement joins TRBV7-3 to TRBJ1-1, with unresolved D. Germline values: CDR1 SGHTA, CDR2 FQGTGA. There are 14 residues in the CDR3. Trimming took off 2 bases at V and 0 bases at J, with 7 bases between the two ends. The CDR3 DNA sequence: TGTGCCAGCAGCTTAGACGCTATGAACACTGAAGCTTTCTTT. It specifies CASSLDAMNTEAFF.

In this sample, this clonotype turned up many times. The rearrangement joins TRBV11-2 to TRBJ1-6; D is unclear. V was shortened by 5 bases and J by 5 bases, with 7 bases between the two germline ends. There are 13 residues in the CDR3. Germline V gives CDR1 SGHAT, CDR2 FQNNGV. This CDR3 reads CASSQYDNSPLHF. DNA for the CDR3: TGTGCCAGCAGCCAGTACGATAATTCACCCCTCCACTTT.

This clonotype was recorded many times. The gene calls are TRBV27 and TRBJ2-7; 9 bases map to TRBD1. Germline-derived CDR1 and CDR2 are MNHEY and SMNVEV (reference sequence). CDR3 length equals 16 residues. Losses at the gene ends were 2 bases for V and 4 bases for J; bases not matched to a gene: 9. For the CDR3, the DNA is TGTGCCAGCAGTTTAGCCACCGGGACAGGGTCGTACGAGCAGTACTTC. Protein sequence: CASSLATGTGSYEQYF.

This clonotype was counted only a few times. This rearrangement joins TRBV18 to TRBJ2-2; a possible D gene is TRBD1 (6 bases). V was pared by 4 bases and J by 2 bases, with 8 bases between. CDR1 is KGHSH and CDR2 is LQKENI in the germline V gene. This CDR3 is built from 14 residues. The CDR3, as DNA: TGTGCCAGCTCACGCAGGGGAAACACCGGGGAGCTGTTTTTT. Protein product: CASSRRGNTGELFF.

In the case of this clonotype: A much larger clonotype is one base distant, so this may be a read error. The rearrangement uses TRBV6-9 and TRBJ1-1; TRBD1 is a possible D gene (5 bases). The CDR3 sequence is 14 residues long. With 3 bases removed from V and 11 bases from J, the gap between germline ends came to 19 bases. Germline CDR1 reads MNHGY; CDR2 reads SVAAGI. This CDR3 reads CASSYGTSIQWAFF. The CDR3 bases are TGTGCCAGCAGTTACGGGACTTCAATCCAATGGGCTTTCTTT.

Only a few counts were recorded for this clonotype. The chain employs TRBV6-1 and TRBJ2-7; 10 nucleotides line up with TRBD2. In germline, CDR1 is MNHNS, CDR2 SASEGT. This CDR3 is 18 amino acids long. V dropped 6 bases and J dropped 4; count of bases not matched to a gene: 18. DNA of the CDR3: TGTGCCAGCAGCCAAACCGTTAGCGGGAGGATGGGGGCTTACGAGCAGTACTTC. Protein product: CASSQTVSGRMGAYEQYF.

Many counts were recorded for this clonotype. V gene TRBV6-5 combines with J gene TRBJ1-5; D is unresolved. Deletions cut 0 bases from V and 3 bases from J, with 3 bases between. This CDR3 spans 13 amino acids. Germline V gene sequence: CDR1 MNHEY, CDR2 SVGAGI. CDR3 in DNA: TGTGCCAGCAGTTACTCGGCCAATCAGCCCCAGCATTTT. This codes for CASSYSANQPQHF.

V gene TRBV28 combines with J gene TRBJ1-1; 7 bases are shared with TRBD1. The CDR3 covers 15 residues. V was clipped by 3 bases and J by 5 bases; unmatched bases: 9. In germline, CDR1 is MDHEN, CDR2 SYDVKM. CDR3 amino acids: CASSFPSGGGTEAFF. The DNA of the CDR3 is TGTGCCAGCAGTTTTCCCTCAGGGGGAGGTACTGAAGCTTTCTTT.

The V and J genes are TRBV5-1 and TRBJ2-6; tentatively, D is TRBD1 (5 bases). Trimming took 2 bases from V and 1 from J, leaving 13 bases between them. The CDR3 sequence is 17 residues long. The germline gives CDR1 SGHRS, CDR2 YFSETQ. The DNA for the CDR3 is TGCGCCAGCAGCTTACACAGGTTCTCGTCTGGGGCCAACGTCCTGACTTTC. This encodes CASSLHRFSSGANVLTF. Using reference TRBV5-1 and TRBJ2-6 for the parts outside the CDR3, the full variable domain is KAGVTQTPRYLIKTRGQQVTLSCSPISGHRSVSWYQQTPGQGLQFLFEYFSETQRNKGNFPGRFSGRQFSNSRSEMNVSTLELGDSALYLCASSLHRFSSGANVLTFGAGSRLTVL.

This chain links TRBV20-1 with TRBJ2-7; D is unresolved. Trimming left V 0 bases short and J 5 bases short, with 11 bases between. The germline CDR1 and CDR2 sequences are DFQATT and SNEGSKA (reference sequence). CDR3 length: 13 residues. The CDR3 nucleotides are TGCAGTGCTAGAGAGACTCAAAAGGACGAGCAGTACTTC. Translating gives CSARETQKDEQYF.

On this clonotype: Given a much more abundant clone one base away, this may be a read error. The chain employs TRBV29-1 and TRBJ2-5; 7 nucleotides line up with TRBD1. The CDR3 is 12 residues long. Germline V gene sequence: CDR1 SQVTM, CDR2 ANQGSEA. V was pared by 5 bases and J by 2 bases, with 2 bases of the junction left unmatched. DNA of the CDR3: TGCAGCGTTTCACAGGGGCAAGAGACCCAGTACTTC. This translates into CSVSQGQETQYF.

This clonotype has only a few counts. This sequence joins TRBV13 and TRBJ2-7; the D gene could be TRBD1 or TRBD2 (6 bases each). The length of the CDR3 is 15 residues. V was pared by 5 bases and J by 2 bases, with 16 bases between. Germline loops: CDR1 PRHDT, CDR2 FYEKMQ (reference sequence). CDR3 coding DNA: TGTGCCAGCAGCCCGAGGGGGGCCCTCACCTACGAGCAGTACTTC. It specifies CASSPRGALTYEQYF.

A remark on this clonotype: A much larger clone is a single base away; this may be a read error. This rearrangement joins TRBV6-1 to TRBJ2-5, with D perhaps matching TRBD1 or TRBD2 (6 bases each). Trimming removed 6 bases at V and 9 bases at J, with 20 bases between. The CDR3 covers 14 residues. Germline lookup yields CDR1 MNHNS and CDR2 SASEGT. CDR3 sequence (DNA): TGTGCCAGCAGGGAACAGGGCCCAGGGGAGGCCCAGTACTTC. Amino acid sequence: CASREQGPGEAQYF.

The V and J genes are TRBV20-1 and TRBJ2-7; TRBD1 might be the D (7 bases). This CDR3 region has 12 residues. Deletions cut 7 bases from V and 2 bases from J, with 12 bases between. Germline CDR1 reads DFQATT; CDR2 reads SNEGSKA (reference sequence). The CDR3 loop reads CSGGDRPYEQYF. In nucleotides, the CDR3 is TGCAGTGGGGGGGACAGACCCTACGAGCAGTACTTC.

This chain links TRBV12-3 or TRBV12-4 with TRBJ2-3, with a possible D match to TRBD2 (5 bases). CDR3 length: 14 residues. Trimming left V 5 bases short and J 3 bases short, with 12 bases between. DNA of the CDR3: TGTGCCAGCAGTCCCCATCGGGATACAGATACGCAGTATTTT. It specifies CASSPHRDTDTQYF.

This clonotype was detected a few times. This chain uses TRBV7-9 with TRBJ1-1; maybe TRBD1 (5 bases). V dropped 5 bases and J dropped 2 bases, with 9 bases sitting between them. From germline, CDR1 is SEHNR and CDR2 FQNEAQ (reference sequence). This CDR3 comprises 13 residues. The CDR3 DNA sequence: TGTGCCAGCAGCCCGGACACCAACACTGAAGCTTTCTTT. This encodes CASSPDTNTEAFF.

This clonotype was found many times. V usage is TRBV20-1 and J usage is TRBJ2-7; 12 nucleotides agree with TRBD2. V lost 3 bases to trimming and J lost 3 bases; unmatched junction nucleotides: 0. CDR1 and CDR2 (germline): DFQATT, SNEGSKA (reference sequence). The CDR3 covers 13 residues. CDR3 loop: CSARTSGSYEQYF. The CDR3 region has the DNA TGCAGTGCTAGGACTAGCGGGAGCTACGAGCAGTACTTC.

The gene calls are TRBV5-6 and TRBJ1-1; D gene uncertain. The CDR3 spans 14 residues. V was clipped by 0 bases and J by 2 bases, with 8 bases between them. CDR1 and CDR2 (germline): SGHDT, YYEEEE. CDR3 in DNA: TGTGCCAGCAGCTTGGTGGATTACAACACTGAAGCTTTCTTT. Translated, it gives CASSLVDYNTEAFF.